One T cell receptor beta chain is described in this entry. As yet, its antigen is unknown. One junction end disagrees with the germline gene, perhaps due to a read error. These data belong to a study of shared clonotypes between healthy human individuals. Study-level information: The study drew on two women and three men aged 18 to 49 as donors.

CDR1 and CDR2 (germline): MDHEN, SYDVKM. The CDR3 has 16 amino acids. The study, taken as a whole, reports: Across a handful of donors, naive CD4 shared roughly 5.2%, naive CD8 under 4%, memory CD4 roughly 2.5%, memory CD8 over 0.3%. The represented genetic and exposure-history diversity was limited by the small number of donors. Sampling included only blood; tissue repertoires likely differ.

Here immunoSEQ multiplex PCR was the method, and the copy in TCRdb shows in-frame clones only, minus some. The top ten clones hold 11% of a sample with some 240,000 clones, 50% to 75% of them seen once. Sequenced sample: memory CD4+ T cells sorted from blood. Subset in this sample: CD45RA-negative fraction. The rearrangement links TRBV28 to TRBJ2-3; 10 nucleotides agree with TRBD2. The sequence derives from a man aged 25-40 years in good health. The CDR3 spells CASTLLAGRSTDTQYF. CDR3 bases: TGTGCCAGCACTTTACTAGCGGGACGTAGCACAGATACGCAGTATTTT. Full variable domain (missing parts from reference TRBV28 and TRBJ2-3): DVKVTQSSRYLVKRTGEKVFLECVQDMDHENMFWYRQDPGLGLRLIYFSYDVKMKEKGDIPEGYSVSREKKERFSLILESASTNQTSMYLCASTLLAGRSTDTQYFGPGTRLTVL.